Presented here are 17 T cell receptor beta chains from one specimen sequenced in a study of OX40 agonist ivuxolimab in advanced cancers. Libraries were prepared through the immunoSEQ multiplex PCR assay. Imported from immuneACCESS, the table was reduced by TCRdb to in-frame sequences with V and J called. These copies leave out some clones; in studies compared against another copy, an unresolved V gene accounts for under half, and the cause of the remainder is not known. The sample records roughly 74,000 clones, about 90% of which are singletons. The top ten clones comprise roughly 8.6% of the sample. Specimen: CD4+ or CD8+ T cells sorted from blood, collected in a trial of the OX40 agonist ivuxolimab. These receptors all come from an adult with an advanced solid tumor such as melanoma, head and neck, liver or kidney cancer.

This chain uses TRBV7-9 with TRBJ1-1; 9 bases fit TRBD1. V lost 5 bases to trimming and J lost 4 bases; unmatched junction nucleotides: 5. In germline, CDR1 is SEHNR, CDR2 FQNEAQ (reference sequence). This CDR3 has 14 amino acids. The CDR3 sequence is CASSADRGGTEAFF. The CDR3 DNA reads TGTGCCAGCAGCGCAGACAGGGGGGGCACTGAAGCTTTCTTT. Looking up the rest from reference TRBV7-9 and TRBJ1-1 gives the full variable domain: DTGVSQNPRHKITKRGQNVTFRCDPISEHNRLYWYRQTLGQGPEFLTYFQNEAQLEKSRLLSDRFSAERPKGSFSTLEIQRTEQGDSAMYLCASSADRGGTEAFFGQGTRLTVV.

V gene TRBV5-1 combines with J gene TRBJ2-2, with TRBD1 identical over 7 bases. J was trimmed by 6 bases and V by 7 bases; bases with no gene match: 12. This CDR3 is 15 amino acids long. Germline loops: CDR1 SGHRS, CDR2 YFSETQ. CDR3 sequence reads: CASRTGTVKAGELFF. DNA of the CDR3: TGCGCCAGCCGAACCGGGACAGTTAAGGCCGGGGAGCTGTTTTTT.

The chain couples TRBV27 to TRBJ2-5, with 8 nucleotides matching TRBD1. The end of the DNA aligns better with TRBJ2-7, so the J call may be wrong. The CDR3 contains 16 residues. Germline V gives CDR1 MNHEY, CDR2 SMNVEV (reference sequence). The CDR3 protein is CASSFLPGQAANEQYF. The DNA for the CDR3 is TGTGCCAGCAGTTTCCTACCGGGACAGGCGGCGAACGAGCAGTACTTC.

The chain recombines TRBV9 with TRBJ2-2; no clear D. This CDR3 spans 15 amino acids. V dropped 2 bases and J dropped 7 bases, with 15 bases sitting between them. From germline, CDR1 is SGDLS and CDR2 YYNGEE. CDR3 in amino acids: CASSVRTNVIGELFF. For the CDR3, the DNA is TGTGCCAGCAGCGTCCGAACAAACGTTATCGGGGAGCTGTTTTTT.

The chain joins TRBV29-1 to TRBJ1-2; tentatively, D is TRBD1 (5 bases). V lost 2 bases, J lost 4 bases, and 8 bases lay in between. This CDR3 comprises 12 residues. Germline CDR1 is SQVTM and CDR2 is ANQGSEA. CDR3 DNA sequence: TGCAGCGTTGAACGGCAGGGCTATGGCTACACCTTC. Protein sequence: CSVERQGYGYTF.

The chain uses TRBV19 and TRBJ1-6, with D tentatively TRBD1 (5 bases). CDR1 and CDR2 (germline): LNHDA, SQIVND (reference sequence). The CDR3 extends over 16 amino acids. V was clipped by 6 bases and J by 7 bases, with 19 bases between them. CDR3 nucleotide sequence: TGTGCCAGTAGAGAAATGACAGCTAAAATGAATTCACCCCTCCACTTT. It yields the protein CASREMTAKMNSPLHF.

The CDR3 here is CASSSPSVEQYF. The CDR3 region has the DNA TGTGCCAGCAGCTCCCCTTCCGTCGAGCAGTACTTC. This chain connects TRBV13 to TRBJ2-7; D is uncertain. CDR3 size: 12 residues. Germline CDR1 reads PRHDT; CDR2 reads FYEKMQ (reference sequence). V lost 4 bases to trimming and J lost 6 bases, with 10 bases between them.

V is TRBV19 and J is TRBJ2-3; TRBD1 agrees at 8 bases. V lost 6 bases to trimming and J lost 4 bases; unmatched junction nucleotides: 3. CDR3 length: 13 residues. CDR1 is LNHDA and CDR2 is SQIVND in the germline V gene (reference sequence). In DNA, the CDR3 is TGTGCCAGTAGCGGGACAGGCGCAGATACGCAGTATTTT. It specifies CASSGTGADTQYF.

This clone was seen only once. The chain has TRBV7-9 and TRBJ2-7, with D hard to call. Looked up from germline, CDR1 is SEHNR and CDR2 is FQNEAQ (reference sequence). Between the trimmed V and J ends, which lost 1 base and 7 bases, there was a span of 8 bases. The CDR3 is 12 amino acids. CDR3 sequence: CASSLGDTEQYF. CDR3 nucleotides: TGTGCCAGCAGCTTAGGAGATACAGAGCAGTACTTC. Full variable domain (rest looked up from reference TRBV7-9 and TRBJ2-7): DTGVSQNPRHKITKRGQNVTFRCDPISEHNRLYWYRQTLGQGPEFLTYFQNEAQLEKSRLLSDRFSAERPKGSFSTLEIQRTEQGDSAMYLCASSLGDTEQYFGPGTRLTVT.

The genes are TRBV11-2 and TRBJ2-1; 10 nucleotides match TRBD2. This CDR3 region has 15 residues. The V gene's germline CDR1 is SGHAT and CDR2 FQNNGV. The ends lost 5 bases at V and 6 bases at J; junction bases unmatched: 7. In nucleotides, the CDR3 is TGTGCCAGCAGCCGGGAACTAGCGGGACCCAATGAGCAGTTCTTC. As protein: CASSRELAGPNEQFF.

The genes are TRBV4-3 and TRBJ2-1, with 9 bases lining up with TRBD2. J lost 3 bases, V lost 1 base, and 4 bases had no gene match. The germline V gene has CDR1 LGHNA and CDR2 YSLEER. The CDR3 consists of 16 residues. In DNA, the CDR3 is TGCGCCAGCAGCCAAGGCGCTAGCGGGAACTACAATGAGCAGTTCTTC. Translating it yields CASSQGASGNYNEQFF.

This clone appeared once. Other DNA sequences in this sample translate to the same CDR3. The chain couples TRBV27 to TRBJ2-7; 8 bases agree with TRBD1. CDR1 and CDR2 from the germline V gene are MNHEY and SMNVEV (reference sequence). The CDR3 runs 11 residues. J lost 4 bases, V lost 8 bases, and 1 base had no gene match. DNA of the CDR3: TGTGCCAGCCGACAGGGGTACGAGCAGTACTTC. Translation: CASRQGYEQYF.

CDR3 sequence (DNA): TGTGCCAGCAGCACGCCTAGCGGGGGTGAGACCCAGTACTTC. This encodes CASSTPSGGETQYF. The chain employs TRBV7-9 and TRBJ2-5; 10 nucleotides match TRBD2. The CDR3 sequence is 14 residues long. From germline, CDR1 is SEHNR and CDR2 FQNEAQ (reference sequence). V shed 5 bases, J shed 5 bases, and the junction held 5 bases outside the gene matches.

This sequence joins TRBV6-1 and TRBJ2-1; no clear D gene. This CDR3 is built from 15 residues. V was cut by 0 bases and J by 3 bases, with 9 bases left in between. Germline CDR1 and CDR2: MNHNS and SASEGT. The CDR3 spells CASSEAGTNYNEQFF. The CDR3 DNA sequence: TGTGCCAGCAGTGAAGCAGGAACTAACTACAATGAGCAGTTCTTC.

The chain carries TRBV9 and TRBJ1-1, with D uncertain. Trimming stripped 3 bases from V and 0 bases from J, with 9 bases between. In germline, CDR1 is SGDLS, CDR2 YYNGEE. This CDR3 region has 14 residues. This CDR3 is CASSAQEVNTEAFF. The CDR3 DNA follows: TGTGCCAGCAGCGCGCAAGAAGTGAACACTGAAGCTTTCTTT.

The chain is built from TRBV28 and TRBJ1-3; D remains ambiguous. The V and J ends lost 1 base and 4 bases respectively, with 5 bases between them. Germline CDR1 is MDHEN and CDR2 is SYDVKM. The CDR3 covers 13 residues. Here the CDR3 DNA reads TGTGCCAGCAGTTTATCTTCGGGAAACACCATATATTTT. Its protein is CASSLSSGNTIYF. Complete variable domain (other parts from reference TRBV28 and TRBJ1-3): DVKVTQSSRYLVKRTGEKVFLECVQDMDHENMFWYRQDPGLGLRLIYFSYDVKMKEKGDIPEGYSVSREKKERFSLILESASTNQTSMYLCASSLSSGNTIYFGEGSWLTVV.

The rearrangement uses TRBV15 and TRBJ1-2; D ambiguous. This CDR3 spans 14 amino acids. The germline CDR1 and CDR2 sequences are LNHNV and YYDKDF (reference sequence). Trimming removed 6 bases from V and 8 bases from J, with 19 bases in between. The CDR3 spells CATRDYAVGIGYTF. The CDR3 region has the DNA TGTGCCACCAGGGATTACGCAGTGGGTATCGGCTACACCTTC.